Following are 22 T cell receptor beta chains from one sample sequenced in a study of CD8+ T cells in alopecia areata. Sequencing relied on a cDNA template that was reverse transcribed from extracted RNA. Generated by immunoSEQ multiplex PCR, the TCRdb table keeps only in-frame clones and is missing some. The sample records 200,000 to 250,000 clones, under 70% being singletons. Specimen: CD4+ T cells sorted from blood, collected at week 0. Receptors were obtained from a human donor with alopecia areata.

CDR3 in amino acids: CAWIRSGQETQYF. CDR3 nucleotide sequence: TGTGCCTGGATTCGAAGCGGCCAAGAGACCCAGTACTTC. This chain links TRBV30 with TRBJ2-5; the D gene is possibly TRBD2 (5 bases). CDR3 length: 13 residues. From germline, CDR1 is GTSNPN and CDR2 SVGIG (reference sequence). The germline V and J ends were trimmed by 4 bases and 1 base, with 10 bases remaining between them.

The rearrangement uses TRBV14 and TRBJ1-6; no clear D. This CDR3 spans 14 amino acids. Germline assignment: CDR1 SGHDN and CDR2 FVKESK. Trimming shortened V by 0 bases and J by 7 bases, and 7 bases separated the two germline ends. CDR3: CASSQETGNSPLHF. The CDR3 region has the DNA TGTGCCAGCAGCCAAGAAACCGGGAATTCACCCCTCCACTTT.

This rearrangement joins TRBV7-2 to TRBJ2-2; tentatively, D is TRBD1 or TRBD2 (5 bases each). V lost 8 bases, J lost 1 base, and 17 bases lay in between. The CDR3 length is 16 residues. From germline, CDR1 is SGHTA and CDR2 FQGNSA. This chain's CDR3 is CASVPLGTGNTGELFF. CDR3 DNA: TGTGCCAGCGTCCCCTTGGGGACGGGGAACACCGGGGAGCTGTTTTTT.

V is TRBV30 and J is TRBJ2-2, with D tentatively TRBD1 (5 bases). The CDR3 covers 13 residues. Germline lookup yields CDR1 GTSNPN and CDR2 SVGIG (reference sequence). Trimming shortened V by 5 bases and J by 7 bases, and 14 bases separated the two germline ends. Here the CDR3 DNA reads TGTGCCTGGGGACGACAGCTCGGCGGGGAGCTGTTTTTT. Amino acid sequence: CAWGRQLGGELFF.

The chain has TRBV5-6 and TRBJ2-5, with D perhaps matching TRBD1 (5 bases). Germline CDR1 is SGHDT and CDR2 is YYEEEE. The CDR3 totals 14 residues. Trimming pared 2 bases from V and 4 bases from J, leaving 12 bases between. In nucleotides, the CDR3 is TGTGCCAGCAGCTTAGCAGACAGCAGAGAGACCCAGTACTTC. Translation gives CASSLADSRETQYF.

The chain has TRBV10-3 and TRBJ2-5; D is uncertain. Germline V CDR1 and CDR2: ENHRY, SYGVKD. This CDR3 comprises 15 residues. The V and J ends lost 5 bases and 3 bases respectively, with 16 bases between them. CDR3 coding DNA: TGTGCCATCAGTCCCCTTCTGAAGGGAAAAGAGACCCAGTACTTC. Translating gives CAISPLLKGKETQYF.

This clone has just a few counts. V and J are TRBV18 and TRBJ2-1; a possible D gene is TRBD1 (5 bases). This CDR3 contains 16 residues. Germline V gene data show CDR1 as KGHSH and CDR2 as LQKENI. Trimming left V 0 bases short and J 4 bases short, with 13 bases between. CDR3 residues: CASSPPAQARYNEQFF. In DNA form, the CDR3 reads TGTGCCAGCTCACCACCGGCACAGGCGCGGTACAATGAGCAGTTCTTC.

V gene TRBV6-5 combines with J gene TRBJ1-1; TRBD1 matches at 7 bases. With V trimmed by 7 bases and J by 11 bases, 7 bases remained unmatched. The germline CDR1 and CDR2 sequences are MNHEY and SVGAGI. The CDR3 consists of 11 residues. The CDR3, as DNA: TGTGCCAGCATCATACAGGGGCGCGCTTTCTTT. Translating it yields CASIIQGRAFF.

The J gene is TRBJ2-7, the V gene TRBV30, with D unresolved. The CDR3 has 13 amino acids. Germline V gene lookup returns CDR1 GTSNPN and CDR2 SVGIG (reference sequence). Between the trimmed V and J ends, which lost 2 bases and 4 bases, there was a span of 12 bases. The CDR3 DNA reads TGTGCCTGGAGTCCTCTTACTATTTACGAGCAGTACTTC. Protein product: CAWSPLTIYEQYF.

The V and J genes are TRBV6-5 and TRBJ2-1, with 7 bases aligning to TRBD2. V shed 5 bases and J 1 base; nucleotides not matched to a gene: 2. CDR3 length: 14 residues. Germline CDR1 MNHEY, CDR2 SVGAGI. The chain's CDR3 is CASSPGGSYNEQFF. The CDR3, as DNA: TGTGCCAGCAGTCCGGGGGGATCCTACAATGAGCAGTTCTTC.

V and J are TRBV5-1 and TRBJ2-2; the D gene is possibly TRBD2 (6 bases). CDR3 length equals 14 residues. Between the trimmed V and J ends, which lost 4 bases and 4 bases, there was a span of 11 bases. Germline CDR1 is SGHRS and CDR2 is YFSETQ. CDR3 region: CASSHGTSTGELFF. DNA of the CDR3: TGCGCCAGCAGCCACGGGACTTCCACCGGGGAGCTGTTTTTT.

This sequence joins TRBV6-5 and TRBJ2-7, with TRBD1 matching 9 bases. Germline CDR1 reads MNHEY; CDR2 reads SVGAGI. V was pared by 2 bases and J by 6 bases, with 8 bases of the junction left unmatched. The CDR3 has 15 residues. For the CDR3, the DNA is TGTGCCAGCAGTTACCTAGGGACAGGGAGCTCCGAGCAGTACTTC. The encoded protein is CASSYLGTGSSEQYF.

This chain links TRBV30 with TRBJ2-2; the D is unclear. Trimming stripped 0 bases from V and 6 bases from J, with 8 bases between. This CDR3 comprises 13 residues. The germline V gene has CDR1 GTSNPN and CDR2 SVGIG (reference sequence). The CDR3 region is CAWSVIGAGELFF. The DNA of the CDR3 is TGTGCCTGGAGTGTAATCGGCGCCGGGGAGCTGTTTTTT.

This clone appeared a few times. CDR3 in DNA: TGTGCCATCAGTGAGTCGGCCGGGGAGCTGTTTTTT. Translation: CAISESAGELFF. The rearrangement uses TRBV10-3 and TRBJ2-2; no reliable D call. This CDR3 has 12 amino acids. From germline, CDR1 is ENHRY and CDR2 SYGVKD. Trimming removed 0 bases from V and 6 bases from J, with 2 bases in between.

The genes are TRBV15 and TRBJ1-2; D possibly corresponds to TRBD1 (6 bases). The V end lost 4 bases, the J end lost 0 bases, and 18 bases lay between the germline ends. Germline V gene data show CDR1 as LNHNV and CDR2 as YYDKDF (reference sequence). There are 17 residues in the CDR3. The CDR3 sequence: CATSTFEGEGANYGYTF. In DNA, the CDR3 is TGTGCCACCAGCACTTTTGAGGGGGAGGGTGCTAACTATGGCTACACCTTC.

V gene TRBV9 combines with J gene TRBJ2-7, with D perhaps TRBD1 or TRBD2 (5 bases each). Germline CDR1 reads SGDLS; CDR2 reads YYNGEE. This CDR3 has 13 residues. V was shortened by 3 bases and J by 1 base, with 8 bases between the two germline ends. For the CDR3, the DNA is TGTGCCAGCAGCGGAGGGACGTCCTACGAGCAGTACTTC. Its translation: CASSGGTSYEQYF.

The chain uses TRBV30 and TRBJ1-5; 7 bases agree with TRBD1. The V segment lost 3 bases and the J segment 4 bases; nucleotides outside the gene matches: 9. The CDR3 length is 15 residues. Per the germline V gene, CDR1 is GTSNPN and CDR2 is SVGIG (reference sequence). CDR3 protein: CAWSSGQVANQPQHF. The CDR3, as DNA: TGTGCCTGGAGCTCCGGACAGGTTGCTAATCAGCCCCAGCATTTT. The whole variable domain, filled in from reference TRBV30 and TRBJ1-5, reads SQTIHQWPATLVQPVGSPLSLECTVEGTSNPNLYWYRQAAGRGLQLLFYSVGIGQISSEVPQNLSASRPQDRQFILSSKKLLLSDSGFYLCAWSSGQVANQPQHFGDGTRLSIL.

The V and J genes are TRBV29-1 and TRBJ1-1; unclear D gene. The CDR3 is made up of 13 amino acids. Germline assignment: CDR1 SQVTM and CDR2 ANQGSEA. Deletions cut 1 base from V and 1 base from J, with 7 bases between. The CDR3 loop reads CSVEGRANTEAFF. Written as DNA, the CDR3 is TGCAGCGTTGAAGGGCGGGCGAACACTGAAGCTTTCTTT.

In this sample, this clone turned up a few times. Written as DNA, the CDR3 is TGTGCCTCTTCCGGGGGGGCCGGTGCAGATACGCAGTATTTT. Translated: CASSGGAGADTQYF. The chain has TRBV30 and TRBJ2-3; 8 bases are shared with TRBD2. Germline V gene lookup returns CDR1 GTSNPN and CDR2 SVGIG (reference sequence). This CDR3 has 14 amino acids. With V trimmed by 7 bases and J by 4 bases, 10 bases remained unmatched. The full variable domain, in which reference TRBV30 and TRBJ2-3 provide the parts outside the CDR3, is SQTIHQWPATLVQPVGSPLSLECTVEGTSNPNLYWYRQAAGRGLQLLFYSVGIGQISSEVPQNLSASRPQDRQFILSSKKLLLSDSGFYLCASSGGAGADTQYFGPGTRLTVL.

The rearrangement uses TRBV29-1 and TRBJ1-2; D perhaps matches TRBD1 (5 bases). There are 13 residues in the CDR3. Between the trimmed V and J ends, which lost 1 base and 5 bases, there was a span of 11 bases. Germline V gene data show CDR1 as SQVTM and CDR2 as ANQGSEA. CDR3 amino acids: CSVEGSGLYGYTF. In nucleotides, the CDR3 is TGCAGCGTTGAAGGGTCAGGGTTGTATGGCTACACCTTC.

This CDR3 reads CASSHGLIQETQYF. In DNA form, the CDR3 reads TGTGCCAGCAGCCATGGGTTAATTCAAGAGACCCAGTACTTC. The chain is built from TRBV14 and TRBJ2-5; D remains unclear. Between the trimmed V and J ends, which lost 3 bases and 2 bases, there was a span of 10 bases. The CDR3 is 14 residues long. Germline V gives CDR1 SGHDN, CDR2 FVKESK.

The chain recombines TRBV11-2 with TRBJ2-1; D gene unclear. V was clipped by 4 bases and J by 9 bases, with 19 bases between them. The CDR3 totals 15 residues. Looked up from germline, CDR1 is SGHAT and CDR2 is FQNNGV. The CDR3 sequence: CASSSLRWVKREQFF. The CDR3 DNA sequence: TGTGCCAGCAGCTCGCTCAGGTGGGTAAAGCGTGAGCAGTTCTTC.